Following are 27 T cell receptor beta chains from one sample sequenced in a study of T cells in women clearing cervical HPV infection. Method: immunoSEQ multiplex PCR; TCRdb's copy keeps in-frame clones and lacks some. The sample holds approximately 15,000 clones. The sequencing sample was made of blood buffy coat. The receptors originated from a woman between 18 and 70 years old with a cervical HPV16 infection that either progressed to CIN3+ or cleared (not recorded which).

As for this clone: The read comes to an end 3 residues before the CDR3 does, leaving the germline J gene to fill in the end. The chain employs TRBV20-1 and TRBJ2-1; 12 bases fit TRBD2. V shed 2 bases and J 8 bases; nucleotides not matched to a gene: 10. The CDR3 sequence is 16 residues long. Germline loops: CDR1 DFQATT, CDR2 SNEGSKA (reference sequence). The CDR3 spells CSARTGLAGISYEQFF. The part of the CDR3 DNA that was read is TGCAGTGCTAGAACTGGACTAGCGGGGATTAGTTATGAG.

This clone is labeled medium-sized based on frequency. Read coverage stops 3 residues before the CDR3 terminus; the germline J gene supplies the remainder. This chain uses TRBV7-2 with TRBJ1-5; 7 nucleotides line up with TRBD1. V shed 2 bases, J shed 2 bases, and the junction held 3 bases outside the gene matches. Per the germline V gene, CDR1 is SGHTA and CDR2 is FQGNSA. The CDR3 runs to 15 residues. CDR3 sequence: CASSLRQGGNQPQHF. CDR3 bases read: TGTGCCAGCAGCTTACGGCAGGGGGGCAATCAGCCC.

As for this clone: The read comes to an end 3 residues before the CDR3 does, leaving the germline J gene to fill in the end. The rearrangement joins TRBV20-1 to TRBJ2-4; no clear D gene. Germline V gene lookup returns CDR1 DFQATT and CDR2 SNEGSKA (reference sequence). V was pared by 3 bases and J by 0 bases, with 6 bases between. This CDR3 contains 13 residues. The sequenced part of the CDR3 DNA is TGCAGTGCTAGGGCGGTAGCCAAAAACATT. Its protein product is CSARAVAKNI. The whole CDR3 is CSARAVAKNIQYF.

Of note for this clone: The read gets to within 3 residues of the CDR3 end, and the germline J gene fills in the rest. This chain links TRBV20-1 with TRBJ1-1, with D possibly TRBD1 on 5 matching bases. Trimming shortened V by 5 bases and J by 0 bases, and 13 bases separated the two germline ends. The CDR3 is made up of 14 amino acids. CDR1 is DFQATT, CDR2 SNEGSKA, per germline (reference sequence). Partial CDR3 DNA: TGCAGTGCTGCCCGGGACTTGATGAACACTGAA. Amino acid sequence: CSAARDLMNTE. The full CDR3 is CSAARDLMNTEAFF.

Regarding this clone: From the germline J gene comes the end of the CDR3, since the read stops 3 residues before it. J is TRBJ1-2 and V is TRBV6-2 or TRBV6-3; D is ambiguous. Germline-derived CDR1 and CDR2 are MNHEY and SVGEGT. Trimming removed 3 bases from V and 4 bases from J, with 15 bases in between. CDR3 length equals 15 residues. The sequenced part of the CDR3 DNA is TGTGCCAGCAGTTATCAGCGTAGCGATGGCTATGGC. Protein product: CASSYQRSDGYG. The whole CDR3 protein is CASSYQRSDGYGYTF.

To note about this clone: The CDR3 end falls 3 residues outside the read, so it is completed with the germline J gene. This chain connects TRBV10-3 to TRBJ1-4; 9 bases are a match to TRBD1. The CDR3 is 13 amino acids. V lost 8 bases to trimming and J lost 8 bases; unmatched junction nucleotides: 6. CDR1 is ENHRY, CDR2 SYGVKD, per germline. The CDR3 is CAIQDRGGEKLFF. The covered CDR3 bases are TGTGCCATCCAGGACAGGGGTGGGGAAAAA.

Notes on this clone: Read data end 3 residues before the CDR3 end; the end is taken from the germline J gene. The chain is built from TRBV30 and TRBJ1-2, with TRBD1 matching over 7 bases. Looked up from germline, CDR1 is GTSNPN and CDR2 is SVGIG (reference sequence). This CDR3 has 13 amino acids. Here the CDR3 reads CAWTPGQVGGYTF. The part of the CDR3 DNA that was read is TGTGCCTGGACTCCTGGACAGGTCGGGGGC.

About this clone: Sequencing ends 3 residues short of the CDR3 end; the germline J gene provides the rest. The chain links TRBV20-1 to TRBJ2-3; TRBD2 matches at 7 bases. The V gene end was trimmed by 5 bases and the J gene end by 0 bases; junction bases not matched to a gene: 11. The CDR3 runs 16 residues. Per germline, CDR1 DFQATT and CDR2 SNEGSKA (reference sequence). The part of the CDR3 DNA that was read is TGCAGTGCTCAAAAGGCGACTAGCCAGAGCACAGATACG. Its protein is CSAQKATSQSTDT. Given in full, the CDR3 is CSAQKATSQSTDTQYF.

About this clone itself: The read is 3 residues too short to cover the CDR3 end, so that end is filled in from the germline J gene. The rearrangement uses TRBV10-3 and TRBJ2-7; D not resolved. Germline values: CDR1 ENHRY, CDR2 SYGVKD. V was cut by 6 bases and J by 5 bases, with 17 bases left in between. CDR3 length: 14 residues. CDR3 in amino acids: CAIRHSPEADEQYF. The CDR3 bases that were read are TGTGCCATCAGGCACAGTCCCGAGGCAGACGAG.

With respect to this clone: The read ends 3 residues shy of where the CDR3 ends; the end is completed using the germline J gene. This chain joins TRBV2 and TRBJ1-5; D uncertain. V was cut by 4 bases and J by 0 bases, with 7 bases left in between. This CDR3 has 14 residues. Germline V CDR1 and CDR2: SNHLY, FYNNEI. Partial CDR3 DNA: TGTGCCAGCAGTGCGAGCTATAGCAATCAGCCC. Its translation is CASSASYSNQP. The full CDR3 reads CASSASYSNQPQHF.

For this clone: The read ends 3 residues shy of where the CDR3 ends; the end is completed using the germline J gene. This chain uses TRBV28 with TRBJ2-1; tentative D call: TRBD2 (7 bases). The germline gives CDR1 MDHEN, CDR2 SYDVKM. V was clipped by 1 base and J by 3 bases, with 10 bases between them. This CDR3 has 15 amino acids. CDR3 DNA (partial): TGTGCCAGCAGTTTATACGGGGGGCGCTACAATGAG. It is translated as CASSLYGGRYNE. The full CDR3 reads CASSLYGGRYNEQFF. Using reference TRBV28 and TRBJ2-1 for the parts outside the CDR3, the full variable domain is DVKVTQSSRYLVKRTGEKVFLECVQDMDHENMFWYRQDPGLGLRLIYFSYDVKMKEKGDIPEGYSVSREKKERFSLILESASTNQTSMYLCASSLYGGRYNEQFFGPGTRLTVL.

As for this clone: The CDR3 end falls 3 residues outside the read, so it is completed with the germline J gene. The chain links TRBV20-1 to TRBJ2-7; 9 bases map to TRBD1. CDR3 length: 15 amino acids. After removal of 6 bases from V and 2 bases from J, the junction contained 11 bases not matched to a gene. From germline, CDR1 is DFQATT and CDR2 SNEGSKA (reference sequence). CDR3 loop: CSAPNPGQGTYEQYF. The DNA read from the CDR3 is TGCAGTGCCCCTAATCCGGGACAGGGAACCTACGAG.

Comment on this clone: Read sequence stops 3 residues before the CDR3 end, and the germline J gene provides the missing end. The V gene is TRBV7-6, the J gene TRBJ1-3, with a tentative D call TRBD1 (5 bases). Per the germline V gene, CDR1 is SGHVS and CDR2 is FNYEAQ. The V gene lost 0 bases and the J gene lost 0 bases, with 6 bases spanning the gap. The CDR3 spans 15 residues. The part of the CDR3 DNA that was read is TGTGCCAGCAGCTTAGCCGACAGCTCTGGAAACACC. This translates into CASSLADSSGNT. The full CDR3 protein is CASSLADSSGNTIYF. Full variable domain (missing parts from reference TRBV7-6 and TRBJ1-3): GAGVSQSPRYKVTKRGQDVALRCDPISGHVSLYWYRQALGQGPEFLTYFNYEAQQDKSGLPNDRFSAERPEGSISTLTIQRTEQRDSAMYRCASSLADSSGNTIYFGEGSWLTVV.

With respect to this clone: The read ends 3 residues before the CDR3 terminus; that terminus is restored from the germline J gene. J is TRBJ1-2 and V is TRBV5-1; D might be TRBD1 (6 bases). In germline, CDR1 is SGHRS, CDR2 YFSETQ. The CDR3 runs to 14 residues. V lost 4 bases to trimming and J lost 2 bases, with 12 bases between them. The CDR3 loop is CASSPYTGNYGYTF. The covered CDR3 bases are TGCGCCAGCAGCCCCTATACAGGGAACTATGGC.

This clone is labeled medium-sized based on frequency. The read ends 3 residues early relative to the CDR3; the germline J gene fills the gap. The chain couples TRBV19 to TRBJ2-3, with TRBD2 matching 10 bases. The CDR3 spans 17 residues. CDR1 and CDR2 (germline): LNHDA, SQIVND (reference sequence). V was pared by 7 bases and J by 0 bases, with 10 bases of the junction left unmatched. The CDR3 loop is CASNMRTSGYSTDTQYF. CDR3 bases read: TGTGCCAGTAATATGCGGACTAGCGGATATAGCACAGATACG.

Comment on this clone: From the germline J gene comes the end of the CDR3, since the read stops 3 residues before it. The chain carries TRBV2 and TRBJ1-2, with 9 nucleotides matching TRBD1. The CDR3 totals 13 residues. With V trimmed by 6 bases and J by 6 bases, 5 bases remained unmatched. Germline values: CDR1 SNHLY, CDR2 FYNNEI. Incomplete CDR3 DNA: TGTGCCAGCAGCTACAGGGGGCTACATGGC. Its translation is CASSYRGLHG. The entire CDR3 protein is CASSYRGLHGYTF.

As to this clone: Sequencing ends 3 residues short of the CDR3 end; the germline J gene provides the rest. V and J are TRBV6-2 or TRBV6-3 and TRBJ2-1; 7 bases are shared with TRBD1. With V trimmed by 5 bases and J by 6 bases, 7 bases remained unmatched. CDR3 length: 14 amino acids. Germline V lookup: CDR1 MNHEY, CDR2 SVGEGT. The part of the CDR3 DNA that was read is TGTGCCAGCAGTCCCACGACAGGGTCCAATGAG. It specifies CASSPTTGSNE. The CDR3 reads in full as CASSPTTGSNEQFF.

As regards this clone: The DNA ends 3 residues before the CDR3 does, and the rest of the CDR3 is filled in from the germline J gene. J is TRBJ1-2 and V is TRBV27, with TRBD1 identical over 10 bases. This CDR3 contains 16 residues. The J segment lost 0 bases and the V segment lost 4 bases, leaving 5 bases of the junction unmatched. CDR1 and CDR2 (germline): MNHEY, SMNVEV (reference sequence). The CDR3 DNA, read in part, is TGTGCCAGCAGTTCATGGGGACAGGGGTCTAACTATGGC. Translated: CASSSWGQGSNYG. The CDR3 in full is CASSSWGQGSNYGYTF.

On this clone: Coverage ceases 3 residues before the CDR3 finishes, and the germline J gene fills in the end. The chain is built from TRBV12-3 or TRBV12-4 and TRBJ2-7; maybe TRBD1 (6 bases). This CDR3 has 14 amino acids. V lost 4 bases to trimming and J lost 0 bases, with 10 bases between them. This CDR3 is CASSWPDSSYEQYF. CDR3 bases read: TGTGCCAGCAGTTGGCCGGACAGCTCCTACGAG.

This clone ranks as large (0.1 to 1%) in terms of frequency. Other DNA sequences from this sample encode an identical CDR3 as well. CDR3 DNA, as far as it was read: TGTGCCAGTAGCCCGACTAGCGGGGGGGCGGGTTTTAATGAG. Translation: CASSPTSGGAGFNE. The CDR3 in its entirety is CASSPTSGGAGFNEQFF. The rearrangement links TRBV19 to TRBJ2-1, with 14 positions matching TRBD2. The CDR3 extends 3 residues past the end of the read, so its final part is completed from the germline J gene. The CDR3 consists of 17 residues. V shed 6 bases, J shed 7 bases, and the junction held 11 bases outside the gene matches. Germline CDR1 and CDR2: LNHDA and SQIVND (reference sequence).

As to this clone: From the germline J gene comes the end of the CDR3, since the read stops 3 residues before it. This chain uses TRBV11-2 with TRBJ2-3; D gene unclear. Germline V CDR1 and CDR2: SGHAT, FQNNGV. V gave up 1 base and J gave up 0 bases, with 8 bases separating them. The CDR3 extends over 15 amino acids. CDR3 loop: CASSLGTISTDTQYF. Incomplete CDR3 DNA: TGTGCCAGCAGCTTAGGCACAATTAGCACAGATACG.

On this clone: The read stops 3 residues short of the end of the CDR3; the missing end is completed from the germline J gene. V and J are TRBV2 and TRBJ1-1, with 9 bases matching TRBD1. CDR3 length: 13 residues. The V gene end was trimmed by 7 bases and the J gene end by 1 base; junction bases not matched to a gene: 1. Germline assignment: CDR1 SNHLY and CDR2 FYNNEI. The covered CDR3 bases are TGTGCCAGCATGGGACAGGGGAACACTGAA. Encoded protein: CASMGQGNTE. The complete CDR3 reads CASMGQGNTEAFF. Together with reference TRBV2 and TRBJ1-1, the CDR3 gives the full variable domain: EPEVTQTPSHQVTQMGQEVILRCVPISNHLYFYWYRQILGQKVEFLVSFYNNEISEKSEIFDDQFSVERPDGSNFTLKIRSTKLEDSAMYFCASMGQGNTEAFFGQGTRLTVV.

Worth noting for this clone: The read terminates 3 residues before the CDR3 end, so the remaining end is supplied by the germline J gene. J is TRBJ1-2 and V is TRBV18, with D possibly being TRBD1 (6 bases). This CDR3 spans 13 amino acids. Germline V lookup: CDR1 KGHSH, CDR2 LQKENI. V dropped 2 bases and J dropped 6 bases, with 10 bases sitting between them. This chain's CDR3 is CASSPTGRDGYTF. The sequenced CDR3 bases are TGTGCCAGCTCACCAACAGGGAGGGATGGC.

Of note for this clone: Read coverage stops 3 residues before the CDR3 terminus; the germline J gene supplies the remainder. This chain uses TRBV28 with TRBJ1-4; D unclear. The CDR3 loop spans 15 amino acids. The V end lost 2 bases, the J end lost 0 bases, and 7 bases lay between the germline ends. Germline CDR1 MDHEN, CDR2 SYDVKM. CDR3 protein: CASSLMQATNEKLFF. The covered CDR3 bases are TGTGCCAGCAGTTTAATGCAGGCAACTAATGAAAAA.

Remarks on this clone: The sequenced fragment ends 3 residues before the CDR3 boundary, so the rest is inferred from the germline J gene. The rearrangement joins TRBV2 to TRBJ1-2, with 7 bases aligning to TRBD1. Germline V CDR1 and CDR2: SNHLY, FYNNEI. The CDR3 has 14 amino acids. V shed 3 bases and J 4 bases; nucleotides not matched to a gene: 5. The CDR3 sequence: CASSEDRISYGYTF. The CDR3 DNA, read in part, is TGTGCCAGCAGTGAGGACAGGATAAGCTATGGC.

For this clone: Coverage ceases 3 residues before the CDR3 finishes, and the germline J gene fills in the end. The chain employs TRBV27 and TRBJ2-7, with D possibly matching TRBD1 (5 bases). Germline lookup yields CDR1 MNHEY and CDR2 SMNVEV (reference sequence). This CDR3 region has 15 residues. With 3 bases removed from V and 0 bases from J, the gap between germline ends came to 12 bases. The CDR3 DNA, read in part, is TGTGCCAGCAGTTTTCAGGGCGGAGCCTCCTACGAG. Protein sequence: CASSFQGGASYE. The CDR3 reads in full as CASSFQGGASYEQYF.

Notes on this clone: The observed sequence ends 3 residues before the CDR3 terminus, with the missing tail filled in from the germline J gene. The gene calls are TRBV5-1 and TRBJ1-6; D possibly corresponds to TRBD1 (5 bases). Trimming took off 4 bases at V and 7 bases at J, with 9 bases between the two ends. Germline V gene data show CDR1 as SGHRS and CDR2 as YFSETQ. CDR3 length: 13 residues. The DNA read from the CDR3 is TGCGCCAGCAGCCGGGACTGGAATTCACCC. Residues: CASSRDWNSP. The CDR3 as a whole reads CASSRDWNSPLHF.